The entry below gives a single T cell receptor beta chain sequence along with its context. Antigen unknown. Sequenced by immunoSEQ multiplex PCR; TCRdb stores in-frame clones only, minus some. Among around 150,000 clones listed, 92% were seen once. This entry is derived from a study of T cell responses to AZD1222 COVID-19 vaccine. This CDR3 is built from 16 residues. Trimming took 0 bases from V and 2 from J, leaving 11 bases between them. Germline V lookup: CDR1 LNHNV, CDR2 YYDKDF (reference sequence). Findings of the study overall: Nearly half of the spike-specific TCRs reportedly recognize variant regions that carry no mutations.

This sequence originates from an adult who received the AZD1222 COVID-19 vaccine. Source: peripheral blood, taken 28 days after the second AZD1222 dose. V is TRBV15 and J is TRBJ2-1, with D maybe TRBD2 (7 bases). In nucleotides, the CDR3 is TGTGCCACCAGCAGAGAGGAGGGGGGGCCCTACAATGAGCAGTTCTTC. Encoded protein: CATSREEGGPYNEQFF.